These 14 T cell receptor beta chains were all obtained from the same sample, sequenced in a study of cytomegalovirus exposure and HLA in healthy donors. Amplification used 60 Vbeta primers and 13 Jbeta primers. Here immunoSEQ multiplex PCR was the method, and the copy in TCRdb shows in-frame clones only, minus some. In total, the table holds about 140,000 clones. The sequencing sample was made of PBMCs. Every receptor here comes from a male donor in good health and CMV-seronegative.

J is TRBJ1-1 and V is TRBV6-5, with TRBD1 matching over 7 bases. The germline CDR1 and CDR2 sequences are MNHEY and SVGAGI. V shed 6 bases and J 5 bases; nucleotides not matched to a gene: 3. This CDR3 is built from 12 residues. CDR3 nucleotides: TGTGCCAGCAGCGGCAGGGGGACTGAAGCTTTCTTT. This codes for CASSGRGTEAFF.

The CDR3 sequence is CASGDEGARYGYTF. The CDR3 DNA sequence: TGTGCCAGCGGGGACGAGGGGGCGCGGTATGGCTACACCTTC. The genes are TRBV2 and TRBJ1-2; 7 bases agree with TRBD1. This CDR3 is built from 14 residues. The trim removed 8 bases at V and 5 bases at J, leaving 11 bases unmatched. Per the germline V gene, CDR1 is SNHLY and CDR2 is FYNNEI.

The CDR3 DNA follows: TGTGCCAGTAGTCACAGGGATGATCGCTACACCTTC. This encodes CASSHRDDRYTF. The chain uses TRBV19 and TRBJ1-2; D perhaps matches TRBD1 (6 bases). Between the trimmed V and J ends, which lost 5 bases and 9 bases, there was a span of 13 bases. The CDR3 covers 12 residues. Germline CDR1 reads LNHDA; CDR2 reads SQIVND (reference sequence).

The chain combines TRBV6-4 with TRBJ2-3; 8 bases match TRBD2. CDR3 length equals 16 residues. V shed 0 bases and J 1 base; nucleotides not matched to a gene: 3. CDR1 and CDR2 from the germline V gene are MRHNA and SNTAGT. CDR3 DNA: TGTGCCAGCAGTGACTCGATCGGGAGGGGCACAGATACGCAGTATTTT. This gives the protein CASSDSIGRGTDTQYF.

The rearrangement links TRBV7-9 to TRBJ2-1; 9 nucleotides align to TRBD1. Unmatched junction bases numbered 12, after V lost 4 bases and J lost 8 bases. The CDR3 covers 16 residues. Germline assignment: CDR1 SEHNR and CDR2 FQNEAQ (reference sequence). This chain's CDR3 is CASSSPGQGPPHEQFF. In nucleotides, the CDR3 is TGTGCCAGCAGCTCTCCGGGACAGGGTCCCCCCCATGAGCAGTTCTTC.

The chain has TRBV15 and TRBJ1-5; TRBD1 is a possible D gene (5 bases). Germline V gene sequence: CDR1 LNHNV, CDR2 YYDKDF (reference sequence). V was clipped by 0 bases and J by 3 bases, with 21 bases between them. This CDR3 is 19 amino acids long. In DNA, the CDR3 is TGTGCCACCAGCAGAGATTATCCCTTGCTGACAGAAAACAATCAGCCCCAGCATTTT. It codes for CATSRDYPLLTENNQPQHF.

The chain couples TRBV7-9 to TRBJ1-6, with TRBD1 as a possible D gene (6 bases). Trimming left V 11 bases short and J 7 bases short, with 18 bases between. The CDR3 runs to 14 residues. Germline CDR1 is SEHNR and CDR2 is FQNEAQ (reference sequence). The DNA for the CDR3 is TGTGCCTCTAGGGGGGGCGAAGGAAATTCACCCCTCCACTTT. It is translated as CASRGGEGNSPLHF.

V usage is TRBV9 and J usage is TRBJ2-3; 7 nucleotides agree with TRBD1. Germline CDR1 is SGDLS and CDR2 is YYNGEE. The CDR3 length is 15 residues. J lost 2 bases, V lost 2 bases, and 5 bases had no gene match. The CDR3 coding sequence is TGTGCCAGCAGCGTTGGGACAGCCGACACAGATACGCAGTATTTT. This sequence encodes CASSVGTADTDTQYF.

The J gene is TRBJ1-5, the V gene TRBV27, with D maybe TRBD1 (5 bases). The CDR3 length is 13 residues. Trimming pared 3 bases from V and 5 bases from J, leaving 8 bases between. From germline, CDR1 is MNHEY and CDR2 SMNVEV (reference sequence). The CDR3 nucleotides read TGTGCCAGCAGTTTGGGGCCCCATCAGCCCCAGCATTTT. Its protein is CASSLGPHQPQHF.

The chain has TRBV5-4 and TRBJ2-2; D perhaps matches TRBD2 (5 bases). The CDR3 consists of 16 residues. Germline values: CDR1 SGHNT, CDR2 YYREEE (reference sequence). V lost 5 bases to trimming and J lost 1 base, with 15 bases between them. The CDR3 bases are TGTGCCAGCAGACCTCAATTGGAGGTGAACACCGGGGAGCTGTTTTTT. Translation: CASRPQLEVNTGELFF.

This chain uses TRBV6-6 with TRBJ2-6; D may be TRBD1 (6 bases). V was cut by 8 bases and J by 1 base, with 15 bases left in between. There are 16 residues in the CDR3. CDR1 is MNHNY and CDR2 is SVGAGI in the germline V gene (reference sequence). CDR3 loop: CASFGTNVSGANVLTF. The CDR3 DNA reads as TGTGCCAGCTTTGGGACAAACGTTTCTGGGGCCAACGTCCTGACTTTC.

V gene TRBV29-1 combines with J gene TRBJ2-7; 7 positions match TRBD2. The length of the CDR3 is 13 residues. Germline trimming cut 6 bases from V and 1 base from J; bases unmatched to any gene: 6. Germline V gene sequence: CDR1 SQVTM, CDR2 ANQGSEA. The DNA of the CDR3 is TGCAGCGTAGTATTGGGGGGGTCCTACGAGCAGTACTTC. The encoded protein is CSVVLGGSYEQYF.

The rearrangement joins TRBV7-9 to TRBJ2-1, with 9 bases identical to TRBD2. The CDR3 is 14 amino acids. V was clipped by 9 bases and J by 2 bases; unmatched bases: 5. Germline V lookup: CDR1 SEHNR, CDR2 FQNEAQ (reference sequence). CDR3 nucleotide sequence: TGTGCCAGTGCAGCGGGAGGTACCTACAATGAGCAGTTCTTC. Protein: CASAAGGTYNEQFF.

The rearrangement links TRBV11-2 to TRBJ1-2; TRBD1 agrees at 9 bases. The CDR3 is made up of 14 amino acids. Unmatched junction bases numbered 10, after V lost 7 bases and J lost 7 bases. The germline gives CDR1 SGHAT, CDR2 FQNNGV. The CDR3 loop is CASTLQGAISGYTF. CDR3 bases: TGTGCCAGCACCCTACAGGGGGCGATCTCTGGCTACACCTTC.